This T cell receptor beta chain was sequenced in a study of T cells in Graves' hyperthyroidism and ophthalmopathy. The CDR3 spans 14 residues. J gave up 4 bases and V 4 bases, and 6 bases lay outside the gene matches. Germline CDR1 and CDR2: SGHRS and YFSETQ. Participants, patients aged 18 to 65, had newly diagnosed hyperthyroidism with a duration under 2 months. From approximately 9.3 ml of fresh peripheral blood, PBMCs were isolated. RNA transcripts were the template for amplifying TCR beta CDR3 regions. RT-PCR in the first round (using the HTBI primer set) targeted the TCR CDR3. TCRdb reprocessed the multiplex PCR reads via MiXCR and lists one record per CDR3 protein. The profile covers approximately 600,000 distinct CDR3 sequences, with 15% to 20% appearing a single time and less than 4.5% taken by the ten largest. The sample holds a few counts of this clonotype.

The receptor comes from a woman aged 25 to 39 with Graves' hyperthyroidism. The sample taken for sequencing was blood. The chain employs TRBV5-1 and TRBJ2-7; 9 bases map to TRBD1. In nucleotides, the CDR3 is TGCGCCAGCAGCAGCTACAGGGGGCAGTACGAGCAGTACTTC. Residues: CASSSYRGQYEQYF.